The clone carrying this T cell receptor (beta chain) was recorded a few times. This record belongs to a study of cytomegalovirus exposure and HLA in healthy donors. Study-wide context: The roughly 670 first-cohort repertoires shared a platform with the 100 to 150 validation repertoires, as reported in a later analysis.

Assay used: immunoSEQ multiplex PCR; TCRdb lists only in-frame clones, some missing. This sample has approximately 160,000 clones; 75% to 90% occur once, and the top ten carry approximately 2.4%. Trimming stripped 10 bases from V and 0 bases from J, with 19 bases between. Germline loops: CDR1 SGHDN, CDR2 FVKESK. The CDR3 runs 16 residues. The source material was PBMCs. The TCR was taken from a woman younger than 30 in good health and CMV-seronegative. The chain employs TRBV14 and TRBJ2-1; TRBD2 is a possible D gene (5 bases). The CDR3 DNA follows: TGTGCCACCTCACCCTCGCGGGCCGTCTCCTACAATGAGCAGTTCTTC. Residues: CATSPSRAVSYNEQFF.